The text below deals with one T cell receptor (beta chain). Original data processing: Amplification from reference gene primers served as the basis for estimated nucleated cell counts. The data were produced by immunoSEQ multiplex PCR, yet TCRdb's version contains in-frame clones alone and is incomplete. Clone size and the V and J calls come from that table; the DNA yielded D and trimming. The sample has approximately 35,000 clones, about 80% seen once; the top ten hold approximately 30%. This CDR3 is 15 amino acids long. V shed 7 bases and J 5 bases; nucleotides not matched to a gene: 13. Germline CDR1 and CDR2: SGHRS and YFSETQ. This sample is drawn from a study of blood T cell repertoires in COVID-19. At the level of the study: Sites across the United States, Italy and Spain contributed samples from acute and convalescent COVID-19.

The genes are TRBV5-1 and TRBJ2-7; 9 bases are shared with TRBD1. The TCR was taken from a man older than 75 with acute or convalescent COVID-19. The sample was peripheral blood. The CDR3 DNA is TGCGCCAGCGCCCTCCCGGACAGGGGTTTCAACGAGCAGTACTTC. The encoded protein is CASALPDRGFNEQYF.